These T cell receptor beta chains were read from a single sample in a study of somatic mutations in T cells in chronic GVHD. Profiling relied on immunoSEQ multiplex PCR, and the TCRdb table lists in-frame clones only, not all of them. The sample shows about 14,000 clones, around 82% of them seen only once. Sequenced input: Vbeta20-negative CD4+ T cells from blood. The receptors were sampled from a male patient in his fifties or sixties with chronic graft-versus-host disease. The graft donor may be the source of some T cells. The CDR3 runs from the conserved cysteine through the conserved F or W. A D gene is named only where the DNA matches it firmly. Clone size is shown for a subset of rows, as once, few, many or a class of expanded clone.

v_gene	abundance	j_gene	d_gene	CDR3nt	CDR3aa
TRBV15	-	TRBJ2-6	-	TGTGCCACCAGCAGAGATCGGTTGCGCGGGGCCAACGTCCTGACTTTC	CATSRDRLRGANVLTF
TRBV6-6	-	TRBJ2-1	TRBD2	TGTGCCAGCAGCGGGACTAGCGGGAGGAATGAGCAGTTCTTC	CASSGTSGRNEQFF
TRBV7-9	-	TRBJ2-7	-	TGTGCCAGCAGCCAGGGTCCCTACGAGCAGTACTTC	CASSQGPYEQYF
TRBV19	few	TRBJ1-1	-	TGTGCCAGTAGTATAACAGGGTTGGACACTGAAGCTTTCTTT	CASSITGLDTEAFF
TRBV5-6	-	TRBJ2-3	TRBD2	TGTGCCAGCAGCTTGCGGGGACTAGCGGGGAAGGATACGCAGTATTTT	CASSLRGLAGKDTQYF
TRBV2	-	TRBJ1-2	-	TGTGCCAGCAGTCCCAGACGACAGGATTATGGCTACACCTTC	CASSPRRQDYGYTF
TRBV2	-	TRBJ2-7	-	TGTGCCAGCAGTGATCAGGGGTCGGGAGAGCAGTACTTC	CASSDQGSGEQYF
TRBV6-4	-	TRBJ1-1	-	TGTGCCAGCAGCCAACAAGAGAACACTGAAGCTTTCTTT	CASSQQENTEAFF
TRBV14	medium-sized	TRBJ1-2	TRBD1	TGTGCCAGCAGCCCACAGGGGACCCAGGGCTACACCTTC	CASSPQGTQGYTF
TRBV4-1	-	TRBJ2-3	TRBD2	TGCGCCAGCAGCCAAGATGTGCTGGGGGGGTTTAGCACAGATACGCAGTATTTT	CASSQDVLGGFSTDTQYF
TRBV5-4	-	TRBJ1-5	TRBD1	TGTGCCAGCAGCCCGGACAGGGGTCAGCCCCAGCATTTT	CASSPDRGQPQHF
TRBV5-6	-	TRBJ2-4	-	TGTGCCAGCAGCTCCATGACAGAGAGAATCAAAAACATTCAGTACTTC	CASSSMTERIKNIQYF
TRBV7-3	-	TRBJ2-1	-	TGTGCCAGCAGCACTGAGGGGGGGTCCCTAATAAATGAGCAGTTCTTC	CASSTEGGSLINEQFF
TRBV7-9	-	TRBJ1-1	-	TGTGCCAGCAGCTGGGAGGGGGGCACTGAAGCTTTCTTT	CASSWEGGTEAFF
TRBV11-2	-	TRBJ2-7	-	TGTGCCAGCAGCTACAGGGACGAGCAGTACTTC	CASSYRDEQYF
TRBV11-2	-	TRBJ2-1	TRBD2	TGTGCCAGCACCCTCGGGGGGGGCCTTGAGCAGTTCTTC	CASTLGGGLEQFF
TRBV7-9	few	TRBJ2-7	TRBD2	TGTGCCAGCAGCCCTCGGTTCCGGGAGGCGGACGAGCAGTACTTC	CASSPRFREADEQYF
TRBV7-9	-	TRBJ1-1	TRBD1	TGTGCCAGCAGCAAGGGACAGGGGGAGACTCGAGCTTTCTTT	CASSKGQGETRAFF
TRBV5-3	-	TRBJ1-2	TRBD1	TGTGCCAGAAGCTTGGGACAGGGTACGGACTATGGCTACACCTTC	CARSLGQGTDYGYTF
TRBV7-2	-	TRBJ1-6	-	TGTGCCAGCAGCCATACGGCAGGGGTCAATTCACCCCTCCACTTT	CASSHTAGVNSPLHF
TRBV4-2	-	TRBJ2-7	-	TGTGCCAGCAGCCAAGATCCCACGGGACAAGGCGAGCAGTACTTC	CASSQDPTGQGEQYF
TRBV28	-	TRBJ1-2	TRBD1	TGTGCCAGCAGTTCATCCCGGGGACAGGGGGCCCGGGGCTATGGCTACACCTTC	CASSSSRGQGARGYGYTF
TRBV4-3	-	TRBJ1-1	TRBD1	TGCGCCAGCAGCCAACAGGGGGGCTCTGAAGCTTTCTTT	CASSQQGGSEAFF
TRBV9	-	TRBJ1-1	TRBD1	TGTGCCAGCAGCGTAGGGGCAGGGGGGAACACTGAAGCTTTCTTT	CASSVGAGGNTEAFF
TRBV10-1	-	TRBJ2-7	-	TGCGCCAGCAGTGAGACCTGGACGGAGGAAACCTACGAGCAGTACTTC	CASSETWTEETYEQYF
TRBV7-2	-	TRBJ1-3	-	TGTGCCAGCAGCTTAGGGCCCCCGGGACTCTCTGGAAACACCATATATTTT	CASSLGPPGLSGNTIYF
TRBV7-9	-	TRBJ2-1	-	TGTGCCAGCAGCTTACGAGGTAGCGTCCCGAACAATGAGCAGTTCTTC	CASSLRGSVPNNEQFF
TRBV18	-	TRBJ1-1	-	TGTGCCAGCTCACCGTCCCAAGAGACTGAAGCTTTCTTT	CASSPSQETEAFF
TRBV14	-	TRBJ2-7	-	TGTGCCAGCAGCCTAACCTCAACGAGCCACGAGCAGTACTTC	CASSLTSTSHEQYF
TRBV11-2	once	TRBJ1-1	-	TGTGCCAGCAGCTCCAACTACAGGGTGGACACTGAAGCTTTCTTT	CASSSNYRVDTEAFF
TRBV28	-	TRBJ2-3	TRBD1	TGTGCCAGCAGTTGGACAGGGAGTCACACAGATACGCAGTATTTT	CASSWTGSHTDTQYF
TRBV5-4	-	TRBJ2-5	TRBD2	TGTGCCAGCAGCCGAGGACTAGCCTTACAAGAGACCCAGTACTTC	CASSRGLALQETQYF
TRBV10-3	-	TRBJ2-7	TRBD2	TGTGCCATCAGTGGTACTAGCGGGGAGTCCTACGAGCAGTACTTC	CAISGTSGESYEQYF
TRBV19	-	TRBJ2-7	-	TGTGCCAGTAGTATTTGGGGGCGCGTCTACGAGCAGTACTTC	CASSIWGRVYEQYF
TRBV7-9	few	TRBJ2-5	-	TGTGCCAGCAGCTTACAGGGAGAGACCCAGTACTTC	CASSLQGETQYF
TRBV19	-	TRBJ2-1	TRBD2	TGTGCCAGTAGTATGACTAGCGGGGCCTACTCCTACAATGAGCAGTTCTTC	CASSMTSGAYSYNEQFF
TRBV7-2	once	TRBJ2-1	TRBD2	TGTGCCAGCAGCTTCTCTAGCGGGCAATCCTACAATGAGCAGTTCTTC	CASSFSSGQSYNEQFF
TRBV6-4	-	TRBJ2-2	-	TGTGCCAGCAGTGGGGATGCAGGGACCGGGGAGCTGTTTTTT	CASSGDAGTGELFF
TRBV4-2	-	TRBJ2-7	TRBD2	TGTGCCAGCAGCCAAGTCCTAGCGGACTCCTACGAGCAGTACTTC	CASSQVLADSYEQYF
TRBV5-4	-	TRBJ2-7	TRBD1	TGTGCCAGCAGCCGGGACAGGGAGACAAGGGGCGAGCAGTACTTC	CASSRDRETRGEQYF
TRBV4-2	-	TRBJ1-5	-	TGTGCCAGCAGCCTCTTGGGAGGAGGCAATCAGCCCCAGCATTTT	CASSLLGGGNQPQHF
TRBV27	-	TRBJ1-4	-	TGTGCCAGCAGCCCCGGGAGGGGCAGTGAAAAACTGTTTTTT	CASSPGRGSEKLFF
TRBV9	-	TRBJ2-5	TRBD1	TGTGCCAGCAGCGAGGGGAGACAGGGGAACCAAGAGACCCAGTACTTC	CASSEGRQGNQETQYF
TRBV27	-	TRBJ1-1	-	TGTGCCAGCAGTTTCGGGGTGGGCACTGAAGCTTTCTTT	CASSFGVGTEAFF
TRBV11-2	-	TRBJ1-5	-	TGTGCCAGCAGCCCCTACGGAGCCGGGGGGCAGCCCCAGCATTTT	CASSPYGAGGQPQHF
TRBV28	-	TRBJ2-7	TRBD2	TGTGCCAGCAGTCCGGAAAGACTAGCGGGAGGGCTATACGAGCAGTACTTC	CASSPERLAGGLYEQYF
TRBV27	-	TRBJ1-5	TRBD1	TGTGCCAGCAGACTACAGGGGTCTGAGTGGGAGCCCCAGCATTTT	CASRLQGSEWEPQHF
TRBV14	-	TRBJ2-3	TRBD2	TGTGCCAGCAGCCTGGGGCTCCTGGGGGGGAGCACAGATACGCAGTATTTT	CASSLGLLGGSTDTQYF
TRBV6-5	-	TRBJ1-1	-	TGTGCCAGCAGTTACTGGGTGGGAGATGGGGCTTTCTTT	CASSYWVGDGAFF
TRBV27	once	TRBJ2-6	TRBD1	TGTGCCAGCAGTTTACGCAGGGGGACTGGGGCCAACGTCCTGACTTTC	CASSLRRGTGANVLTF
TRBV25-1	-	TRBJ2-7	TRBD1	TGTGCCAGCAGTGACGCGGGACAGGGTTACGAGCAGTACTTC	CASSDAGQGYEQYF
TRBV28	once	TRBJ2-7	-	TGTGCCAGCAGTTCTGCCCAGGGTTTCTCCTACGAGCAGTACTTC	CASSSAQGFSYEQYF
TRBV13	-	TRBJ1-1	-	TGTGCCAGCAGCTTAGGCGGGGATAACACTGAAGCTTTCTTT	CASSLGGDNTEAFF
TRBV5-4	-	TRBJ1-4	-	TGTGCCAGCAGCATGAAGGGGGGGTCAACTAATGAAAAACTGTTTTTT	CASSMKGGSTNEKLFF
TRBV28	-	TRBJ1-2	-	TGTGCCAGCCAAAACGCGGGGGGGAAAAGTTCCTATGGCTACACCTTC	CASQNAGGKSSYGYTF
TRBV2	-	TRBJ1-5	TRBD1	TGTGCCAGCAGTCCGGGACAGGGGAGCAATCAGCCCCAGCATTTT	CASSPGQGSNQPQHF
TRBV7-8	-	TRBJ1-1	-	TGTGCCAGCAGCCGGACACACAAGAACACTGAAGCTTTCTTT	CASSRTHKNTEAFF
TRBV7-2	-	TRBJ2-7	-	TGTGCCAGCAGCTTAAGCCAGGGCAGCTCCTACGAGCAGTACTTC	CASSLSQGSSYEQYF
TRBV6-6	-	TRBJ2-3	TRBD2	TGTGCCAGCAGTTACCAGGCGGGGGGTACGCAGTATTTT	CASSYQAGGTQYF